Listed below are T cell receptor beta chains from one sample, sequenced in a study of glioma-infiltrating T cells. TCRdb re-derived calls from the multiplex PCR reads in MiXCR, one entry per CDR3 protein. The table includes 400,000 or so distinct CDR3 sequences, approximately 42% detected once. Sequenced sample: glioma tissue, nonneoplastic brain tissue, or PBMCs (not recorded which). The source is a human donor with low-grade glioma or glioblastoma, undergoing nonglioma brain surgery, or in good health (not recorded which). CDR3s include the opening cysteine and the closing phenylalanine or tryptophan. Fields, in order: D gene, CDR3 length, V gene, clone size, J gene, CDR3 protein, CDR3 DNA. The D gene is left open where the match is weak. Clone size appears in some rows only: once, few, many, or a class for an expanded clone.

>TRBD2|20|TRBV4-1|-|TRBJ2-5
CASSQDPGTSGRLAQETQYF
TGCGCCAGCAGCCAAGACCCCGGGACTAGCGGGAGGCTGGCCCAAGAGACCCAGTACTTC
>TRBD2|16|TRBV9|-|TRBJ2-3
CASSALYAGGPDTQYF
TGTGCCAGCAGCGCGCTCTATGCGGGAGGGCCAGATACGCAGTATTTT
>-|16|TRBV28|few|TRBJ2-7
CASSLGGRGDSYEQYF
TGTGCCAGCAGTTTAGGCGGCAGGGGCGATTCCTACGAGCAGTACTTC
>-|13|TRBV20-1|many|TRBJ2-2
CSAHRTNTGELFF
TGCAGTGCTCACCGGACGAACACCGGGGAGCTGTTTTTT
>TRBD2|15|TRBV5-1|-|TRBJ2-5
CASSGVAGLQETQYF
TGCGCCAGCAGCGGGGTAGCGGGCCTCCAAGAGACCCAGTACTTC
>-|11|TRBV7-2|few|TRBJ1-1
CASSPLVEAFF
TGTGCCAGCAGCCCCCTGGTTGAAGCTTTCTTT
>TRBD2|14|TRBV7-9|-|TRBJ2-1
CASRLAGGTGKQFF
TGTGCCAGCAGGTTAGCGGGGGGGACAGGTAAGCAGTTCTTC
>TRBD2|14|TRBV7-2|many|TRBJ2-7
CASSFSGSPYEQYF
TGTGCCAGCAGCTTTAGCGGGTCGCCCTACGAGCAGTACTTC
>-|14|TRBV27|few|TRBJ2-1
CAIRGGPYYNEQFF
TGTGCCATCAGGGGGGGCCCTTATTACAATGAGCAGTTCTTC
>TRBD2|14|TRBV2|-|TRBJ2-1
CASPTSGIYNEQFF
TGTGCCAGCCCCACTAGCGGTATCTACAATGAGCAGTTCTTC
>-|14|TRBV7-3|once|TRBJ2-2
CASSFEGGTGELFF
TGTGCCAGCAGCTTCGAGGGAGGCACCGGGGAGCTGTTTTTT
>TRBD2|13|TRBV20-1|few|TRBJ2-7
CSARGPSGYEQYF
TGCAGTGCTAGGGGGCCTAGCGGCTACGAGCAGTACTTC
>-|17|TRBV7-9|-|TRBJ1-2
CASSPSPGTRSLHGYTF
TGTGCCAGCAGCCCTTCCCCCGGGACAAGGTCACTTCATGGCTACACCTTC
>-|14|TRBV27|few|TRBJ2-7
CASSLFSRAREQYF
TGTGCCAGCAGTTTATTTTCCAGGGCGCGAGAGCAGTACTTC
>-|15|TRBV20-1|few|TRBJ2-7
CSARGTAGRSYEQYF
TGCAGTGCCCGGGGAACTGCAGGGAGATCCTACGAGCAGTACTTC
>-|15|TRBV7-9|-|TRBJ2-5
CASSFGQSNQETQYF
TGTGCCAGCAGTTTTGGACAGTCTAACCAAGAGACCCAGTACTTC
>TRBD1|14|TRBV19|-|TRBJ1-6
CASSSDRGNQPLHF
TGTGCCAGTAGTTCGGACAGGGGGAACCAACCCCTCCACTTT
>-|15|TRBV25-1|few|TRBJ2-7
CASSDAGRLTYEQYF
TGTGCCAGCAGTGACGCGGGGCGCTTGACCTACGAGCAGTACTTC
>TRBD2|17|TRBV19|-|TRBJ2-1
CASSIPGGPSPGDEQFF
TGTGCCAGTAGTATTCCGGGAGGGCCCAGCCCTGGGGATGAGCAGTTCTTC
>-|13|TRBV15|many|TRBJ2-1
CATSREQDNEQFF
TGTGCCACCAGCAGAGAGCAAGACAATGAGCAGTTCTTC
>-|13|TRBV6-2/TRBV6-3|many|TRBJ1-2
CASSYSQPYGYTF
TGTGCCAGCAGTTACTCCCAGCCCTATGGCTACACCTTC
>-|14|TRBV6-2/TRBV6-3|many|TRBJ1-2
CASSYLAGANGYTF
TGTGCCAGCAGTTACTTGGCAGGGGCAAATGGCTACACCTTC
>-|16|TRBV4-1|-|TRBJ2-3
CASSRRGSIGTDTQYF
TGCGCCAGCAGCCGCCGAGGATCCATAGGCACAGATACGCAGTATTTT
>TRBD2|17|TRBV3-1|-|TRBJ2-2
CASSPRTSGRASGELFF
TGTGCCAGCAGCCCCCGGACTAGCGGGAGGGCCAGCGGGGAGCTGTTTTTT
>-|15|TRBV4-2|-|TRBJ2-1
CASSQDSERRNIQFF
TGTGCCAGCAGCCAGGATAGCGAAAGAAGGAACATTCAGTTCTTC
>TRBD2|15|TRBV7-9|-|TRBJ2-5
CASSFLSGSVETQYF
TGTGCCAGCAGTTTCCTTAGCGGGAGCGTGGAGACCCAGTACTTC
>-|15|TRBV2|-|TRBJ1-4
CASSLVGVTNEKLFF
TGTGCCAGCAGCTTAGTGGGGGTAACTAATGAAAAACTGTTTTTT
>-|15|TRBV6-2/TRBV6-3|many|TRBJ2-1
CASSYPGPPYNEQFF
TGTGCCAGCAGTTACCCCGGGCCCCCCTACAATGAGCAGTTCTTC
>-|13|TRBV6-2/TRBV6-3|many|TRBJ2-7
CASSSGPSAEQYF
TGTGCCAGCAGTTCAGGGCCGTCCGCCGAGCAGTACTTC
>-|15|TRBV6-5|-|TRBJ1-5
CASSYSGRAHQPQHF
TGTGCCAGCAGTTACTCAGGGAGGGCCCATCAGCCCCAGCATTTT
>-|14|TRBV27|-|TRBJ2-5
CASSLGGPYETQYF
TGTGCCAGCAGTTTGGGGGGGCCGTATGAGACCCAGTACTTC
>TRBD1|14|TRBV28|-|TRBJ2-7
CASVEPDRAYEQYF
TGTGCCAGCGTTGAGCCGGACAGGGCCTACGAGCAGTACTTC
>-|15|TRBV20-1|-|TRBJ2-7
CSARKRGRSSYEQYF
TGCAGTGCTAGAAAAAGGGGGAGAAGCTCCTACGAGCAGTACTTC
>-|15|TRBV28|-|TRBJ2-6
CASVPAGSGANVLTF
TGTGCCAGCGTGCCGGCGGGATCGGGGGCCAACGTCCTGACTTTC
>-|13|TRBV7-3|few|TRBJ1-2
CASSLWEYHGYTF
TGTGCCAGCAGCTTATGGGAGTACCATGGCTACACCTTC
>-|18|TRBV6-2/TRBV6-3|-|TRBJ2-1
CASSYPRSPSDWNNEQFF
TGTGCCAGCAGTTACCCCAGAAGTCCTAGCGATTGGAACAATGAGCAGTTCTTC
>TRBD2|15|TRBV20-1|many|TRBJ2-1
CSSSGLAGVGNEQFF
TGCAGCTCATCGGGACTAGCGGGAGTAGGCAATGAGCAGTTCTTC
>-|12|TRBV18|-|TRBJ2-5
CASSPLGGSQYF
TGTGCCAGCTCACCTTTGGGCGGATCCCAGTACTTC
>-|16|TRBV4-3|few|TRBJ1-6
CASKQFLRGINSPLHF
TGCGCCAGCAAACAATTTCTACGGGGGATTAATTCACCCCTCCACTTT